The sequence of this T cell receptor beta chain was determined in a study of CD4 T cells in relation to SARS-CoV-2 and coronaviruses. At the level of the study: The restricting HLA molecule for shared crossreactive spike epitopes was mapped.

Before the COVID-19 pandemic, during about 2011-2019, CD4+ T cells were taken from unexposed donors. The cells were cultured for roughly 11 days before CD4+ T cells were isolated. As cell numbers allowed, unexposed-donor CD4+ T cells faced SARS-CoV-2 S/N and four cold-coronavirus spikes. Cultures held roughly 2 million PBMCs per well with roughly 10 IU/ml IL-2. Germline V gene sequence: CDR1 MNHEY, CDR2 SVGAGI. The CDR3 is 16 residues long. V was trimmed by 4 bases and J by 7 bases, leaving 19 bases between them. The study's findings and limits: Monoreactive clones expanded significantly more to SARS-CoV-2 than crossreactive clones did.

Regarding this clone: No antigen is known for it.

Using immunoSEQ multiplex PCR, the repertoire was profiled, and TCRdb retains in-frame clones only, with some absent. The table has about 26,000 clones, around 80% seen once. Sequencing was performed on CD4+ T cells from PBMCs, cultured in vitro. The TCR sequence derives from a human donor in good health. The V call is TRBV6-5, the J call TRBJ1-4; D is possibly TRBD1 (6 bases). The CDR3 DNA reads TGTGCCAGCAGTTCCCCGAGGACAGAGGGCGGTGAAAAACTGTTTTTT. Encoded protein: CASSSPRTEGGEKLFF.